A selection of T cell receptor beta chains follows, all from one sample in a study of blood T cells in healthy people across ages. A single record per CDR3 protein comes from TCRdb applying MiXCR to the 5' RACE reads. The table lists some 1,500,000 distinct CDR3 sequences, 35% to 45% of them singletons. Sequencing was done on a sample of blood. The source is a woman aged 18-35 years in good health. CDR3s include the opening cysteine and the closing phenylalanine or tryptophan. The order of the fields is clone size, D gene, V gene, J gene, CDR3 DNA, CDR3 protein. A D gene is named only where the DNA matches it firmly. Size is stated for part of the rows, as once, few or many counts, or as a class when the clone is expanded.

>.|.|TRBV12-3/TRBV12-4|TRBJ2-3
TGTGCCAGCGGGTATTCAGATACGCAGTATTTT
CASGYSDTQYF
>.|.|TRBV14|TRBJ1-1
TGTGCCAGCAGCCAAGATGCAAACACTGAAGCTTTCTTT
CASSQDANTEAFF
>.|.|TRBV9|TRBJ2-3
TGTGCCAGCAGCGTGTTGGGGTCTAGTTTGGTAGATACGCAGTATTTT
CASSVLGSSLVDTQYF
>.|TRBD2|TRBV11-2|TRBJ2-3
TGTGTCAGCAGCCAGACTAGCGCTGATACGCAGTATTTT
CVSSQTSADTQYF
>.|.|TRBV20-1|TRBJ1-3
TGCAGTGCTTCTCCTACCTTTAGTGGAAACACCATATATTTT
CSASPTFSGNTIYF
>few|.|TRBV12-3/TRBV12-4|TRBJ2-7
TGTGCCAGCAGTTTAGGTGGGGGAATCTCATCCTACGAGCAGTACTTC
CASSLGGGISSYEQYF
>few|.|TRBV12-3/TRBV12-4|TRBJ2-1
TGTGCCAGCAGTTTTACCCCCAATGAGCAGTTCTTC
CASSFTPNEQFF
>.|TRBD2|TRBV6-5|TRBJ2-1
TGTGCCAGCAGAACTACTGGCCTAGCGGGGGTTGAGCAGTTCTTC
CASRTTGLAGVEQFF
>.|.|TRBV27|TRBJ2-5
TGTGCCAGCAGTTTTATGCAGGCACCCTCGGAGACCCAGTACTTC
CASSFMQAPSETQYF
>.|.|TRBV27|TRBJ2-5
TGTGCCAGCAGTCACACCCTGGCAGCTTACCAAGAGACCCAGTACTTC
CASSHTLAAYQETQYF
>.|.|TRBV5-6|TRBJ2-7
TGTGCCAGCAGCTCCGACATTACCTACGAGCAGTACTTC
CASSSDITYEQYF
>.|.|TRBV4-2|TRBJ1-2
TGTGCCAGCAGCCAAGATTACTCCTCCGGCTACACCTTC
CASSQDYSSGYTF
>few|TRBD2|TRBV5-4|TRBJ2-3
TGTGCCAGCAGCTCTCGACTAGCGGGAGTGTCAGATACGCAGTATTTT
CASSSRLAGVSDTQYF
>many|.|TRBV25-1|TRBJ2-1
TGTGCCAGCAGTGATGGAGGAGGAAACTCCTACAATGAGCAGTTCTTC
CASSDGGGNSYNEQFF
>.|.|TRBV11-2|TRBJ2-7
TGTGCCGGCAGCTTCTGGGACCTCCGGGACTTCAGCTCCTACGAGCAGTACTTC
CAGSFWDLRDFSSYEQYF
>.|TRBD1|TRBV29-1|TRBJ1-4
TGCAGCGGGGGACAGTATAATGAAAAACTGTTTTTT
CSGGQYNEKLFF
>.|TRBD2|TRBV6-2/TRBV6-3|TRBJ2-2
TGTGCCAGCAGTGGTGAGCTAGCGGGAGGGCCTGCCGGGGAGCTGTTTTTT
CASSGELAGGPAGELFF
>few|TRBD2|TRBV4-1|TRBJ2-1
TGCGCCAGCAGCCAAGACCCGGGAGGTAACTACAATGAGCAGTTCTTC
CASSQDPGGNYNEQFF
>.|TRBD1|TRBV6-1|TRBJ2-5
TGTGCCAGCAGGCAACCGGGACAGGGGGTGAGTGAGCAGTACTTC
CASRQPGQGVSEQYF
>.|.|TRBV3-1|TRBJ2-1
TGTGCCAGCGCCAAACCCACTCACAATGAGCAGTTCTTC
CASAKPTHNEQFF
>.|TRBD1|TRBV10-3|TRBJ1-1
TGTGCCATCAGTTTCCGGGACAGGAACACTGAAGCTTTCTTT
CAISFRDRNTEAFF
>few|.|TRBV7-8|TRBJ2-7
TGTGCCAGCAGCTTAGGACTGGCACAGTACGAGCAGTACTTC
CASSLGLAQYEQYF
>.|TRBD2|TRBV12-3/TRBV12-4|TRBJ2-1
TGTGCCAGCAGTTTCGGTGCGGGGGTTCAGTTCTTC
CASSFGAGVQFF
>.|.|TRBV20-1|TRBJ1-2
TGCAGTGCTAGCCCAGGTGGGGGAATGCGCGGCTACACCTTC
CSASPGGGMRGYTF
>.|.|TRBV3-1|TRBJ1-4
TGTGCCAGCAGCCCGGGGTTCTGGGCGGGGGATGAAAAACTGTTTTTT
CASSPGFWAGDEKLFF
>.|.|TRBV15|TRBJ2-3
TGTGCCACCAGCGTGGGGGCTCCTAGCACAGATACGCAGTATTTT
CATSVGAPSTDTQYF
>.|.|TRBV6-5|TRBJ1-2
TGTGCCAGCAGTTACGGAGGAGTGACTAACTATGGCTACACCTTC
CASSYGGVTNYGYTF
>few|.|TRBV12-3/TRBV12-4|TRBJ2-1
TGTGCCAGCAGTCTACCGGGGGGCTTGGACAATGAGCAGTTCTTC
CASSLPGGLDNEQFF
>.|.|TRBV4-1|TRBJ2-7
TGCGCCTGCAGTGAGGACTCCTACGAGCAGTACTTC
CACSEDSYEQYF
>few|.|TRBV21-1|TRBJ1-1
TGTGCCCCTGACGGGGGGGGGAACACTGAAGCTTTCTTT
CAPDGGGNTEAFF
>.|.|TRBV4-3|TRBJ2-7
TGCGCCGGCAGCCAAGCAGCTCAAACCTACGAGCAGTACTTC
CAGSQAAQTYEQYF
>.|.|TRBV5-1|TRBJ1-2
TGCGCCAGCAGCGTGGAAGTCACCAAGGGGATCTACACCTTC
CASSVEVTKGIYTF
>few|.|TRBV27|TRBJ1-2
TGTGCCAGCAGCCAGGGGAGAAGTAGGTATGGCTACACCTTC
CASSQGRSRYGYTF
>.|.|TRBV29-1|TRBJ1-4
TGCAGCGTTGGGCTTCGGGGGAATGAAAAACTGTTTTTT
CSVGLRGNEKLFF
>few|.|TRBV6-2/TRBV6-3|TRBJ2-5
TGTGCCAGCAGTTACGGGAGACTTCTACCGGTGGAGCAGTACTTC
CASSYGRLLPVEQYF
>once|TRBD2|TRBV20-1|TRBJ2-5
TGCAGTGCGAGACCGGGACTAGCCCACAATAAGCAGTACTTC
CSARPGLAHNKQYF
>.|.|TRBV3-1|TRBJ2-2
TGTGCCAGCAGCCAAGATGTGACAGGGAACACCGGGGAGCTGTTTTTT
CASSQDVTGNTGELFF
>few|.|TRBV28|TRBJ2-7
TGTGCCAGCAGTTTTGTGGACGGTGCCTACGAGCAGTACTTC
CASSFVDGAYEQYF
>.|.|TRBV7-2|TRBJ2-1
TGTGCCAGCAGCAGCTTAGCTGTTTCGCAAGAGACCCAGTTCTTC
CASSSLAVSQETQFF
>few|TRBD2|TRBV29-1|TRBJ2-3
TGCAGCGTTGAGGAGGAGGTAGCGGGAGTATTGTCCACAGATACGCAGTATTTT
CSVEEEVAGVLSTDTQYF
>.|.|TRBV5-1|TRBJ1-1
TGCGCCAGCAGCTTGGGTGTGGGGGCAATCACTGAAGCTTTCTTT
CASSLGVGAITEAFF
>.|TRBD2|TRBV18|TRBJ2-1
TGTGCCAGCTCATTCGATTCGGGACTAGCGGGGGATGAGCAGTTCTTC
CASSFDSGLAGDEQFF
>.|TRBD1|TRBV7-2|TRBJ2-1
TGTGCCAGCAGCTTAGACAGGGGGTCTCCCTATGAGCAGTTCTTC
CASSLDRGSPYEQFF
>.|.|TRBV12-5|TRBJ2-2
TGTGCTAGTGGTTTGGTACCTGTTCCTCCCGGGGAGCTGTTTTTT
CASGLVPVPPGELFF
>few|.|TRBV6-6|TRBJ1-1
TGTGCCAGCATCATTTCGGGGTATACTGAAGCTTTCTTT
CASIISGYTEAFF
>few|TRBD2|TRBV29-1|TRBJ2-7
TGCAGCGGTGTACTAGCGGGAGGCTACGAGCAGTACTTC
CSGVLAGGYEQYF
>.|TRBD2|TRBV20-1|TRBJ2-1
TGCAGTGCTAGAAGACTAGCGGGAGTTCGTAATGAGCTGTTCTTC
CSARRLAGVRNELFF